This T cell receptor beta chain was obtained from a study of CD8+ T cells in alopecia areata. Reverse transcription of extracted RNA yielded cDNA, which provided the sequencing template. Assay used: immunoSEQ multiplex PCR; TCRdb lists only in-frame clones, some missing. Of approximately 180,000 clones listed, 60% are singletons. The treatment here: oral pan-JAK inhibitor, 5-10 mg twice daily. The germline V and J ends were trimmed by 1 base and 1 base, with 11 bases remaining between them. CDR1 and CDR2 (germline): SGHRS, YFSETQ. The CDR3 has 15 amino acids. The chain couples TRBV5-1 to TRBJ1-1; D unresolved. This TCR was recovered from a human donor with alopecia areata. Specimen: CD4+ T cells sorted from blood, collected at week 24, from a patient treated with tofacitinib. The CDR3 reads CASSLMGISNTEAFF. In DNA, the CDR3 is TGCGCCAGCAGCTTGATGGGCATCTCGAACACTGAAGCTTTCTTT. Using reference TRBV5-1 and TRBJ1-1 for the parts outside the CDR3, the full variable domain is KAGVTQTPRYLIKTRGQQVTLSCSPISGHRSVSWYQQTPGQGLQFLFEYFSETQRNKGNFPGRFSGRQFSNSRSEMNVSTLELGDSALYLCASSLMGISNTEAFFGQGTRLTVV.